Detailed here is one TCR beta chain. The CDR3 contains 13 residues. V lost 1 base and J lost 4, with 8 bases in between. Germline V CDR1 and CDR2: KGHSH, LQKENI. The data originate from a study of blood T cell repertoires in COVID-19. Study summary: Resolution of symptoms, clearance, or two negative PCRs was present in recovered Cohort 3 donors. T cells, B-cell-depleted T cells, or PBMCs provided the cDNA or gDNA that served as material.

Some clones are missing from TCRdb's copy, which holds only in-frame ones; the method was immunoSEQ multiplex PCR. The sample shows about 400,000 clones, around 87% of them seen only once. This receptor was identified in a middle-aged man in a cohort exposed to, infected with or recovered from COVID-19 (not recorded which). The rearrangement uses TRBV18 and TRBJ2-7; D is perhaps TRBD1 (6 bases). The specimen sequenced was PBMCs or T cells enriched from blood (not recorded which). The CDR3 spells CASSPRQGYEQYF. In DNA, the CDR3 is TGTGCCAGCTCACCACGCCAGGGGTACGAGCAGTACTTC.